This TCR beta chain was identified in a study of blood T cells in healthy people across ages (dated by TCRdb to the mid-2010s). In terms of the full investigation: In model experiments, roughly one uniquely barcoded TCR beta cDNA molecule per two T cells was captured by template switching. Using the same blood draw, the study looked at two additional independent replicas of 1 million unique cDNA reads for two donors, one aged 18 to 29 and the other aged 80 or older. To avoid experimental bias, donors of different ages were spread randomly across the sequencing lanes. Age-related changes in TCR beta repertoire diversity were measured in the study by deep sequencing normalized with unique cDNA molecular identifiers. Four age groups were formed from the donors: young (average approximately 16 years), middle-aged (approximately 40), aged (roughly 56) and long-lived (about 80). Broader findings and caveats from the paper: A strong correlation was found between observed TCR beta diversity and the percentage of naive T cells measured by flow cytometry. Conclusive comparison of naive and antigen-experienced compartments was prevented by the profiling of bulk unsorted PBMCs. As age increased, observed TCR beta diversity per million T cells dropped in a roughly linear way, and a significant reduction was already evident by age approximately 40. The CMV infection status of donors was not known, potentially confounding age-related changes in expanded clonotypes. Estimates of total diversity from one million sequenced T cells were regarded as lower bounds and underestimates. The long-lived group showed more naive CD4+ T cells, fewer expanded clones and increased TCR diversity than the aged group, suggesting age selection.

Via the germline V gene, CDR1 is MNHEY and CDR2 SVGAGI. The trim is 2 bases for V and 1 base for J, with a gap of 16 bases between the germline ends. The CDR3 measures 17 amino acids from cysteine to phenylalanine. The entry retains the CDR3 DNA only, 51 bases that are in frame from base 1. Systemically healthy Caucasian individuals from Russia, 35 to 50 in total and aged about 6 to 100 years, were included as donors. Approximately 10 milliliters of peripheral blood were collected from each donor into EDTA-treated Vacutainer tubes. PBMCs were isolated by Ficoll-Paque density-gradient centrifugation, with at least 6 million obtained per sample. Total RNA, at least 5 micrograms per sample, was extracted from PBMCs with Trizol reagent. For every donor, flow cytometry on a PBMC aliquot measured the percentage of naive CD45RAhigh/CD27high T cells. Library generation was performed with 5' RACE. The sequencer listed for this sample is Illumina HiSeq 2500. The second PCR ran for about 6 to 11 cycles and used a J-beta primer mix along with a sample-barcoded 5' primer. A unique molecular identifier was introduced onto each TCR beta cDNA molecule by a template-switch 5' adaptor carrying 12 random nucleotides. At least 2.5 million CDR3-containing paired-end reads were obtained from each sample. First-strand cDNA synthesis was performed from all RNA using the Mint cDNA synthesis kit, with priming by a TRBC-specific oligonucleotide. Following uracil-DNA glycosylase treatment, all cDNA underwent a first 18-cycle PCR with the universal primers M1SS and BC2_uni_R. The authors' pipeline ran thus. Normalization of each sample was performed by random selection of 1 million high-quality reads, each carrying a distinct molecular identifier. Reads with shared molecular identifiers were discarded instead of being binned into consensus sequences. MiTCR, with a Q25 quality threshold and the strictest error-elimination algorithm, was used for CDR3 identification, clonotype clustering and error correction. A nonparametric unseen species model with Euler transformation was used to estimate lower-bound total TCR beta diversity. TCRdb reran the public reads through fastp at Q25 and MiXCR, keeping productive beta chains. Rows are unified per CDR3 protein, each entry keeping the most common DNA and genes. Clone size and V and J calls follow TCRdb, not the original study. The sample table lists approximately 350,000 distinct CDR3 sequences, approximately 47% of them with a count of one. The ten top clones hold about 54% of the sample.

About this clonotype itself: Its antigen has not been determined. No qualities accompany the bases; no much larger clone lies one base away.

The clonotype comes from a man aged 55-75 years in good health. Source material: blood. The V and J segments used are TRBV6-5 and TRBJ2-3; the D segment might be TRBD1 or TRBD2, since each matches 6 bases. The CDR3 has the sequence CASSYGSGAGGTDTQYF. Read as DNA, the sequence is TGTGCCAGCAGTTACGGGTCGGGGGCGGGTGGCACAGATACGCAGTATTTT.